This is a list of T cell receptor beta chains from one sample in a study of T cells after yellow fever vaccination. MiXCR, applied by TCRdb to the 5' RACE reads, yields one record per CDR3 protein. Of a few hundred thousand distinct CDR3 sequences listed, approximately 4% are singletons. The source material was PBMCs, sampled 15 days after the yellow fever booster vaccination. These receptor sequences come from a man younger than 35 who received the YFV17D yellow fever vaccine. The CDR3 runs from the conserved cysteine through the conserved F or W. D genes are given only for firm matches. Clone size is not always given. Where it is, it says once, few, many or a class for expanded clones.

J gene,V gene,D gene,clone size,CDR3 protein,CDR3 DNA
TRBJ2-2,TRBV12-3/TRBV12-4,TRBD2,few,CASRPERGANTGELFF,TGTGCCAGCCGCCCAGAGCGGGGCGCGAACACCGGGGAGCTGTTTTTT
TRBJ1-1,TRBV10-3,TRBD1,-,CAIRDREANTEAFF,TGTGCCATCAGGGACAGGGAGGCGAACACTGAAGCTTTCTTT
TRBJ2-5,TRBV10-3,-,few,CAISEAGQSTIWDQYF,TGTGCCATCAGTGAGGCGGGACAGAGCACGATATGGGACCAGTACTTC
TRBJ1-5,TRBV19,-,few,CASSISGYKPQHF,TGTGCCAGTAGTATCTCGGGCTATAAGCCCCAGCATTTT
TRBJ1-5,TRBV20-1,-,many,CSAGPGGSQPQHF,TGCAGTGCAGGGCCCGGGGGGAGTCAGCCCCAGCATTTT
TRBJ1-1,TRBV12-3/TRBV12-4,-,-,CASSAERGTEAFF,TGTGCCAGCAGTGCCGAGCGGGGCACTGAAGCTTTCTTT
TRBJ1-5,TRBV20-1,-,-,CSASDGGNQPQHF,TGCAGTGCTAGTGACGGGGGAAATCAGCCCCAGCATTTT
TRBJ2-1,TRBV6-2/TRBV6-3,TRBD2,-,CASGIAGGIEQFF,TGTGCCAGCGGGATAGCGGGGGGGATTGAGCAGTTCTTC
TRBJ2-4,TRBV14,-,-,CASSQEISDIQYF,TGTGCCAGCAGCCAAGAAATCTCGGACATTCAGTACTTC
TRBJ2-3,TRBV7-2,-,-,CASSIPKGEQYF,TGTGCCAGCAGCATCCCGAAGGGTGAGCAGTATTTT
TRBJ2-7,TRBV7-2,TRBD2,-,CASRPASGGFYEQYF,TGTGCCAGCAGACCAGCTAGCGGGGGGTTCTACGAGCAGTACTTC
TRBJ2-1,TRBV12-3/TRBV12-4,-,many,CASSSDGSYNEQFF,TGTGCCAGCAGTTCGGACGGGTCCTACAATGAGCAGTTCTTC
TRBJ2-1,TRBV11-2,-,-,CASSLGRQNNEQFF,TGTGCCAGCAGCTTAGGCAGGCAGAACAATGAGCAGTTCTTC
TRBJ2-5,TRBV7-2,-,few,CASSLWGMGETQYF,TGTGCCAGCAGCTTATGGGGGATGGGAGAGACCCAGTACTTC
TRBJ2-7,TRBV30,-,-,CAWSGLWDGTYHF,TGTGCCTGGAGTGGGCTGTGGGACGGGACCTACCACTTC
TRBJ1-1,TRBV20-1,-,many,CSAKTDRNLEAFF,TGCAGTGCTAAGACAGACAGGAACCTTGAAGCTTTCTTT
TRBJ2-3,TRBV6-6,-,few,CAIRQPSGPRDTQYF,TGTGCCATCCGCCAACCGAGCGGCCCGCGAGATACGCAGTATTTT
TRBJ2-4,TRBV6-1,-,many,CASSVGENIQYF,TGTGCCAGCAGTGTGGGGGAAAACATTCAGTACTTC
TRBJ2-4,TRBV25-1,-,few,CASSESFPGFGKNIQYF,TGTGCCAGCAGTGAATCGTTTCCAGGTTTTGGCAAAAACATTCAGTACTTC
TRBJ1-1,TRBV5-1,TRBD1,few,CASSSYRGHTEAFF,TGCGCCAGCAGCTCCTACAGGGGGCACACTGAAGCTTTCTTT
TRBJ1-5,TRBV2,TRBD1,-,CASSENRGLQPQHF,TGTGCCAGCAGTGAAAACAGGGGGCTACAGCCCCAGCATTTT
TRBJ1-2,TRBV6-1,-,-,CASKPTRVTYGYTF,TGTGCCAGCAAACCTACTCGGGTCACTTATGGCTACACCTTC
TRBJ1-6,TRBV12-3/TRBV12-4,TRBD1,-,CASSLAAGGGSPLHF,TGTGCCAGCAGTTTAGCGGCAGGGGGTGGTTCACCCCTCCACTTT